This TCR beta chain was sequenced during a study of yellow fever vaccine responses in identical twins. In TCRdb, the RT-PCR reads were re-called with MiXCR into one record per CDR3 protein. The sample has under 20,000 distinct CDR3 sequences, around 72% seen once. The CDR3 runs to 14 residues. From germline, CDR1 is DFQATT and CDR2 SNEGSKA (reference sequence). V dropped 5 bases and J dropped 0 bases, with 11 bases sitting between them. This TCR was sampled from a young woman who received the yellow fever vaccine. Material: T cells from blood (PBMCs), unsorted or a sorted subset (not recorded which), obtained before or after yellow fever vaccination (not recorded which). J is TRBJ2-1 and V is TRBV20-1; tentative D call: TRBD2 (7 bases). This CDR3 reads CSAQGGGSYNEQFF. CDR3 coding DNA: TGCAGTGCTCAGGGAGGGGGCTCCTACAATGAGCAGTTCTTC.